This TCR beta chain was recovered during a study of T-cell memory formation after mild COVID-19. Study observations and caveats: Contracting CD8+ clones were enriched in EMRA, CD4+ mainly in CM and EM. Contracting clones from day 15 to 85 had balanced CD4/CD8; later expanders favoured CD4+. Pre-infection memory already had some responding clones, implying cross-reactive memory joined.

With 3 bases clipped from V and 4 bases from J, the junction kept 6 bases outside the gene matches. This CDR3 is built from 15 residues. CDR1 is LGHNA, CDR2 YSLEER, per germline. A remark on this clonotype: The antigen remains unidentified.

TCR alpha and TCR beta cDNA libraries carrying sample barcodes and UMIs came from 5'RACE with constant-segment primers. TCRdb reprocessed the 5' RACE reads with MiXCR, giving one entry per CDR3 protein. The data hold around 310,000 distinct CDR3 sequences, with 20% to 25% observed a single time. The sequence came from a young man who had mild COVID-19 (a few samples of this study predate the infection). Cell type and time point are not known. V and J are TRBV4-3 and TRBJ1-5, with 7 bases fitting TRBD1. The sequencing sample was made of PBMCs or a T cell subset sorted from them (not recorded which). CDR3 in DNA: TGCGCCAGCAGCCACTACAGGGGTGGTAATCAGCCCCAGCATTTT. It codes for CASSHYRGGNQPQHF.